The 28 T cell receptor beta chains listed next were all sequenced from one sample in a study of blood T cell repertoires in COVID-19. The table came from immunoSEQ multiplex PCR; TCRdb's copy has only in-frame clones and leaves some out. The sample holds roughly 110,000 clones, roughly 80% seen once. Sequenced material: peripheral blood. The origin of the receptors is a woman in her sixties or seventies with acute or convalescent COVID-19.

V and J are TRBV28 and TRBJ1-2; 7 nucleotides line up with TRBD1. V lost 3 bases, J lost 4 bases, and 11 bases stayed unmatched. The germline gives CDR1 MDHEN, CDR2 SYDVKM. The CDR3 sequence is 16 residues long. In nucleotides, the CDR3 is TGTGCCAGCAGTTTGGCGACAGGGACGAGGGGCTATGGCTACACCTTC. Encoded protein: CASSLATGTRGYGYTF.

This clone showed up just once. The chain couples TRBV30 to TRBJ2-1, with D perhaps matching TRBD2 (5 bases). CDR1 GTSNPN and CDR2 SVGIG come from the germline V gene (reference sequence). Trimming removed 2 bases from V and 1 base from J, with 12 bases in between. CDR3 size: 15 residues. The CDR3 is CAWSHDGGSYNEQFF. CDR3 nucleotides: TGTGCCTGGAGTCACGACGGCGGGTCCTACAATGAGCAGTTCTTC.

The V gene is TRBV5-4, the J gene TRBJ2-7; TRBD1 matches at 8 bases. Germline lookup yields CDR1 SGHNT and CDR2 YYREEE (reference sequence). The CDR3 covers 15 residues. V shed 0 bases and J 1 base; nucleotides not matched to a gene: 3. CDR3 sequence reads: CASSLAGGQSYEQYF. CDR3 bases: TGTGCCAGCAGCTTGGCAGGGGGCCAGTCCTACGAGCAGTACTTC.

The gene calls are TRBV27 and TRBJ2-7; 12 positions match TRBD2. The CDR3 has 16 residues. In germline, CDR1 is MNHEY, CDR2 SMNVEV (reference sequence). Unmatched junction bases numbered 11, after V lost 6 bases and J lost 5 bases. The CDR3 DNA follows: TGTGCCAGCAGGACTCTACTAGCGGGGGGATTCGACGAGCAGTACTTC. This translates into CASRTLLAGGFDEQYF.

In this sample, this clone turned up a few times. This chain joins TRBV30 and TRBJ2-3, with 7 bases matching TRBD1. There are 15 residues in the CDR3. The germline CDR1 and CDR2 sequences are GTSNPN and SVGIG (reference sequence). V lost 1 base to trimming and J lost 3 bases; unmatched junction nucleotides: 7. The CDR3 sequence is CAWSGQGSRTDTQYF. The CDR3 DNA reads TGTGCCTGGAGTGGACAGGGCAGTCGTACAGATACGCAGTATTTT.

This chain links TRBV7-8 with TRBJ1-1; 10 bases line up with TRBD1. J was trimmed by 4 bases and V by 5 bases; bases with no gene match: 7. The germline V gene encodes CDR1 SGHVS and CDR2 FQNEAQ. The CDR3 has 15 residues. CDR3 residues: CASSSTGTGVTEAFF. The CDR3 DNA follows: TGTGCCAGCAGCAGCACCGGGACAGGGGTCACTGAAGCTTTCTTT.

The chain has TRBV18 and TRBJ2-3; TRBD1 is a possible D gene (5 bases). V lost 0 bases, J lost 4 bases, and 17 bases lay in between. Per germline, CDR1 KGHSH and CDR2 LQKENI. The CDR3 length is 17 residues. The CDR3, as DNA: TGTGCCAGCTCACCACCACGGTTCTCAGGGTACGCAGATACGCAGTATTTT. It specifies CASSPPRFSGYADTQYF. The complete variable domain, with remaining parts taken from reference TRBV18 and TRBJ2-3, reads NAGVMQNPRHLVRRRGQEARLRCSPMKGHSHVYWYRQLPEEGLKFMVYLQKENIIDESGMPKERFSAEFPKEGPSILRIQQVVRGDSAAYFCASSPPRFSGYADTQYFGPGTRLTVL.

This clone has a single count. The rearrangement links TRBV18 to TRBJ2-2, with 8 positions matching TRBD1. The CDR3 consists of 16 residues. Germline V gives CDR1 KGHSH, CDR2 LQKENI. V shed 2 bases, J shed 3 bases, and the junction held 5 bases outside the gene matches. This CDR3 is CASSPGPGGYTGELFF. DNA of the CDR3: TGTGCCAGCTCACCAGGGCCAGGGGGCTACACCGGGGAGCTGTTTTTT.

The rearrangement joins TRBV2 to TRBJ2-1; D perhaps matches TRBD2 (6 bases). Germline V gene lookup returns CDR1 SNHLY and CDR2 FYNNEI. The CDR3 has 15 residues. Deletions cut 5 bases from V and 5 bases from J, with 16 bases between. The CDR3 protein is CASSLSRRENNEQFF. The CDR3 bases are TGTGCCAGCAGTCTTAGCCGTCGGGAGAACAATGAGCAGTTCTTC.

J is TRBJ1-2 and V is TRBV7-2; possibly TRBD1 for D (5 bases). CDR3 length equals 14 residues. Deletions cut 1 base from V and 7 bases from J, with 13 bases between. Germline CDR1 is SGHTA and CDR2 is FQGNSA. Here the CDR3 DNA reads TGTGCCAGCAGCTTAGGGGTAGGGGTAGGTGGCTACACCTTC. It translates to CASSLGVGVGGYTF.

The DNA of the CDR3 is TGTGCCAGCAGTCGCACGGGACACCCTAACACTGAAGCTTTCTTT. Encoded protein: CASSRTGHPNTEAFF. The V gene is TRBV27, the J gene TRBJ1-1; possible D gene TRBD1, 6 bases. From germline, CDR1 is MNHEY and CDR2 SMNVEV (reference sequence). The CDR3 has 15 amino acids. V dropped 5 bases and J dropped 2 bases, with 15 bases sitting between them.

The genes are TRBV19 and TRBJ2-7; 8 bases match TRBD1. After removal of 6 bases from V and 4 bases from J, the junction contained 11 bases not matched to a gene. The germline V gene encodes CDR1 LNHDA and CDR2 SQIVND (reference sequence). The CDR3 has 15 amino acids. CDR3 coding DNA: TGTGCCAGTAGCCGGACTGCAGGACAGGGATACGAGCAGTACTTC. This codes for CASSRTAGQGYEQYF.

This rearrangement joins TRBV5-1 to TRBJ2-7; D remains unclear. Germline values: CDR1 SGHRS, CDR2 YFSETQ. This CDR3 has 14 amino acids. Trimming pared 0 bases from V and 1 base from J, leaving 8 bases between. CDR3 amino acids: CASSLGGRSYEQYF. The DNA of the CDR3 is TGCGCCAGCAGCTTGGGAGGCCGATCCTACGAGCAGTACTTC.

The chain links TRBV27 to TRBJ1-1, with 10 nucleotides matching TRBD1. The CDR3 runs to 16 residues. Germline V gene data show CDR1 as MNHEY and CDR2 as SMNVEV (reference sequence). The J segment lost 3 bases and the V segment lost 1 base, leaving 5 bases of the junction unmatched. CDR3 amino acids: CASSLLGQGPHTEAFF. As DNA, the CDR3 is TGTGCCAGCAGTTTATTGGGACAGGGGCCGCACACTGAAGCTTTCTTT.

The chain has TRBV5-5 and TRBJ1-2; D is unclear. The CDR3 totals 14 residues. V shed 0 bases and J shed 2 bases, with 8 bases lying between them. Germline V gene lookup returns CDR1 SGHKS and CDR2 YYEKEE (reference sequence). CDR3 sequence: CASSLANRNYGYTF. DNA of the CDR3: TGTGCCAGCAGCTTGGCCAACCGGAACTATGGCTACACCTTC.

This chain joins TRBV5-1 and TRBJ2-3, with D possibly being TRBD2 (5 bases). Germline V gene sequence: CDR1 SGHRS, CDR2 YFSETQ. Trimming left V 3 bases short and J 0 bases short, with 8 bases between. There are 14 residues in the CDR3. The CDR3 spells CASSSAASTDTQYF. CDR3 nucleotide sequence: TGCGCCAGCAGCTCAGCGGCCAGCACAGATACGCAGTATTTT.

The gene calls are TRBV7-8 and TRBJ2-2; D perhaps matches TRBD2 (5 bases). CDR3 length: 15 amino acids. The V and J ends lost 1 base and 5 bases respectively, with 11 bases between them. Germline-derived CDR1 and CDR2 are SGHVS and FQNEAQ. The CDR3 DNA follows: TGTGCCAGCAGCTTAGTTCGGGGTGGGACCGGGGAGCTGTTTTTT. Translation: CASSLVRGGTGELFF.

This clone has just one count. The J gene is TRBJ1-2, the V gene TRBV4-1; possible D gene TRBD1, 5 bases. Trimming took off 1 base at V and 4 bases at J, with 13 bases between the two ends. The CDR3 loop spans 15 amino acids. CDR1 and CDR2 (germline): MGHRA, YSYEKL. The CDR3 reads CASSQVDSPLYGYTF. CDR3 nucleotides: TGCGCCAGCAGCCAAGTCGACAGCCCCCTCTATGGCTACACCTTC.

The chain joins TRBV12-3 or TRBV12-4 to TRBJ2-3; weak D call: TRBD2 (5 bases). V was shortened by 5 bases and J by 12 bases, with 18 bases between the two germline ends. The CDR3 is made up of 13 amino acids. The CDR3, as DNA: TGTGCCAGCAGTAACTCCGGACTCCGACTCCAGTATTTT. It is translated as CASSNSGLRLQYF.

This clone was seen only once. CDR3 in DNA: TGCGCCAGCAGCCAAAAAGATGGGGCGTGGCTAACAGGAGCCAACACTGAAGCTTTCTTT. Protein product: CASSQKDGAWLTGANTEAFF. This chain links TRBV4-1 with TRBJ1-1; possibly TRBD1 for D (5 bases). Between the trimmed V and J ends, which lost 2 bases and 2 bases, there was a span of 27 bases. CDR1 and CDR2 from the germline V gene are MGHRA and YSYEKL. The CDR3 length is 20 residues.

This clone was seen more than once but under ten times. This sample includes further DNA sequences coding for the same CDR3. The rearrangement uses TRBV30 and TRBJ1-1; D unclear. The CDR3 runs to 14 residues. V gave up 4 bases and J gave up 1 base, with 13 bases separating them. The V gene's germline CDR1 is GTSNPN and CDR2 SVGIG (reference sequence). CDR3 bases: TGTGCCTGGATCATAGGATCGGGGAACACTGAAGCTTTCTTT. Translating gives CAWIIGSGNTEAFF.

The chain uses TRBV5-3 and TRBJ1-1; tentative D call: TRBD1 (6 bases). TRBV5-3 is an ORF; its function is uncertain. V dropped 5 bases and J dropped 1 base, with 15 bases sitting between them. There are 15 residues in the CDR3. The CDR3 DNA reads TGTGCCAGAAGATGCACAGGGTGGAGGAACACTGAAGCTTTCTTT. It translates to CARRCTGWRNTEAFF.

J is TRBJ1-1 and V is TRBV7-2; D is unclear. The V gene lost 3 bases and the J gene lost 1 base, with 6 bases spanning the gap. The CDR3 loop spans 13 amino acids. Per the germline V gene, CDR1 is SGHTA and CDR2 is FQGNSA. The CDR3 DNA is TGTGCCAGCAGCTTCTCCGGGAACACTGAAGCTTTCTTT. This translates into CASSFSGNTEAFF.

The V call is TRBV9, the J call TRBJ2-1; the D gene is possibly TRBD2 (5 bases). Trimming removed 0 bases from V and 13 bases from J, with 14 bases in between. The CDR3 has 13 residues. Germline loops: CDR1 SGDLS, CDR2 YYNGEE. The CDR3 DNA reads TGTGCCAGCAGCGTAGCTATGGCGAGCGGCCAGTTCTTC. This translates into CASSVAMASGQFF. Full variable domain (outside the CDR3, taken from reference TRBV9 and TRBJ2-1): DSGVTQTPKHLITATGQRVTLRCSPRSGDLSVYWYQQSLDQGLQFLIQYYNGEERAKGNILERFSAQQFPDLHSELNLSSLELGDSALYFCASSVAMASGQFFGPGTRLTVL.

The rearrangement uses TRBV5-1 and TRBJ2-5, with TRBD2 matching over 9 bases. The CDR3 runs to 14 residues. Trimming took 1 base from V and 7 from J; bases not matched to a gene: 5. Per the germline V gene, CDR1 is SGHRS and CDR2 is YFSETQ. CDR3: CASSLPSGTRTQYF. The CDR3 nucleotides are TGCGCCAGCAGCTTGCCTAGCGGGACCCGGACCCAGTACTTC. The whole variable domain, filled in from reference TRBV5-1 and TRBJ2-5, reads KAGVTQTPRYLIKTRGQQVTLSCSPISGHRSVSWYQQTPGQGLQFLFEYFSETQRNKGNFPGRFSGRQFSNSRSEMNVSTLELGDSALYLCASSLPSGTRTQYFGPGTRLLVL.

This chain connects TRBV25-1 to TRBJ2-7, with D possibly being TRBD1 (6 bases). The CDR3 length is 15 residues. The ends were cut back, 1 base at V and 6 bases at J, with 16 bases in the middle. Per germline, CDR1 MGHDK and CDR2 SYGVNS. The CDR3 reads CASSESRGSIVEQYF. As DNA, the CDR3 is TGTGCCAGCAGTGAATCGAGGGGGAGTATCGTCGAGCAGTACTTC.

The chain employs TRBV2 and TRBJ2-1, with 15 bases identical to TRBD2. This CDR3 is 15 amino acids long. The germline V gene has CDR1 SNHLY and CDR2 FYNNEI. Unmatched junction bases numbered 2, after V lost 7 bases and J lost 4 bases. CDR3 amino acids: CASIGLAGGYNEQFF. The CDR3 DNA reads as TGTGCCAGCATAGGACTAGCGGGGGGGTACAATGAGCAGTTCTTC.

The J gene is TRBJ2-3, the V gene TRBV19; 8 bases map to TRBD2. Per the germline V gene, CDR1 is LNHDA and CDR2 is SQIVND (reference sequence). J gave up 3 bases and V 0 bases, and 5 bases lay outside the gene matches. CDR3 length equals 16 residues. DNA of the CDR3: TGTGCCAGTAGTATAGATCTAGGACTAGCTACAGATACGCAGTATTTT. It is translated as CASSIDLGLATDTQYF.